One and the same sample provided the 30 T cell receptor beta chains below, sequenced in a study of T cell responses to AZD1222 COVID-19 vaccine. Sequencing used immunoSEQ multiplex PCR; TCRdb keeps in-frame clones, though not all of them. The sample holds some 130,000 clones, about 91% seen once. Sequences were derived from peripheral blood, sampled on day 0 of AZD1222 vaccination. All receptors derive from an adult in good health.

The CDR3, as DNA: TGCAGCGTGGGACCGGGACAGGGGCTAGGCATGGAGACCCAGTACTTC. Amino acids: CSVGPGQGLGMETQYF. V is TRBV29-1 and J is TRBJ2-5; 10 bases fit TRBD1. Germline values: CDR1 SQVTM, CDR2 ANQGSEA. J gave up 5 bases and V 6 bases, and 15 bases lay outside the gene matches. The CDR3 spans 16 residues.

The CDR3 nucleotides are TGCGCCAGCAGCCAAGGGGGGCTGGCGGTAGGTCAGCCCCAGCATTTT. Residues: CASSQGGLAVGQPQHF. The genes are TRBV4-1 and TRBJ1-5; possibly TRBD1 for D (6 bases). Trimming removed 1 base at V and 6 bases at J, with 16 bases between. CDR1 is MGHRA and CDR2 is YSYEKL in the germline V gene. The CDR3 covers 16 residues.

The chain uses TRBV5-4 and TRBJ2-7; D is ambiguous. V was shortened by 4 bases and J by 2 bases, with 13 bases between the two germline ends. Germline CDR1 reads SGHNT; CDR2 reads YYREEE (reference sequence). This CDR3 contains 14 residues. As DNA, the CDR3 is TGTGCCAGCAGCCCGGATGGGCGCACCTACGAGCAGTACTTC. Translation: CASSPDGRTYEQYF.

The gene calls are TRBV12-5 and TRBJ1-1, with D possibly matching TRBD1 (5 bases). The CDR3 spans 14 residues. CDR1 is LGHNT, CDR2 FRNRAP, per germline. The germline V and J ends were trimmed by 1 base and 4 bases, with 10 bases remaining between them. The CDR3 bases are TGTGCTAGTGGTTTGGCAGGGATTGTCACTGAAGCTTTCTTT. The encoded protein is CASGLAGIVTEAFF.

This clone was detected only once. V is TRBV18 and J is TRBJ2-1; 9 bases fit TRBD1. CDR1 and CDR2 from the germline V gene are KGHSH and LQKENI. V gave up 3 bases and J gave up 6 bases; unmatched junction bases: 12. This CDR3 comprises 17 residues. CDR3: CASSPKTPGQGSNEQFF. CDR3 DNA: TGTGCCAGCTCACCCAAGACACCGGGACAGGGAAGCAATGAGCAGTTCTTC.

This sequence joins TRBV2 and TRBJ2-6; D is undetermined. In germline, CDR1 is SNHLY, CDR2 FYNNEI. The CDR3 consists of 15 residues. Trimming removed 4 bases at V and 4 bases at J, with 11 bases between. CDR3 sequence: CASSVGVGGANVLTF. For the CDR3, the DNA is TGTGCCAGCAGTGTCGGAGTCGGAGGGGCCAACGTCCTGACTTTC.

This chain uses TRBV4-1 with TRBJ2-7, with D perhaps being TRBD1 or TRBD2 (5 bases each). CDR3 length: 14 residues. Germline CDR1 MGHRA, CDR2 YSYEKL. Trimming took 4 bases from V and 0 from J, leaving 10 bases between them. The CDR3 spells CASSLRDRSYEQYF. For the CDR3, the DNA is TGCGCCAGCAGCCTCAGGGACCGCTCCTACGAGCAGTACTTC.

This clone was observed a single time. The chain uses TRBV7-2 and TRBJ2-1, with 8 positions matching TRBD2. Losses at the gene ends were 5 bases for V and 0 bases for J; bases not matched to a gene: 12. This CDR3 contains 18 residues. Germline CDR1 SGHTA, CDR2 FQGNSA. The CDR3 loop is CASSPRGALWGSYNEQFF. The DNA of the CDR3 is TGTGCCAGCAGCCCGCGGGGGGCCCTTTGGGGCTCCTACAATGAGCAGTTCTTC.

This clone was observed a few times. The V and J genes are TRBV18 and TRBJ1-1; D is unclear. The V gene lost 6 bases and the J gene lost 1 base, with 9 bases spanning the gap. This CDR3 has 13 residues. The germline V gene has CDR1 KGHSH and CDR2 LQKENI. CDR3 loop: CASSSQANTEAFF. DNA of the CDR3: TGTGCCAGCTCTTCGCAGGCGAACACTGAAGCTTTCTTT.

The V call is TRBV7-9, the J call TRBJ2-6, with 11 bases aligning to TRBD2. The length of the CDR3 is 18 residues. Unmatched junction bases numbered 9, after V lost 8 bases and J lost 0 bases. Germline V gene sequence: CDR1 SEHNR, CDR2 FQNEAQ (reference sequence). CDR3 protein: CASVGFGTSGSGANVLTF. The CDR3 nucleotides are TGTGCCAGCGTAGGGTTCGGGACTAGCGGCTCTGGGGCCAACGTCCTGACTTTC.

CDR3 sequence (DNA): TGTGCCAGCAGTTTGCCTAGCGGCGAGCAGTACTTC. This translates into CASSLPSGEQYF. This chain connects TRBV28 to TRBJ2-7, with 7 positions matching TRBD2. The germline gives CDR1 MDHEN, CDR2 SYDVKM. The CDR3 consists of 12 residues. V shed 3 bases and J 6 bases; nucleotides not matched to a gene: 2.

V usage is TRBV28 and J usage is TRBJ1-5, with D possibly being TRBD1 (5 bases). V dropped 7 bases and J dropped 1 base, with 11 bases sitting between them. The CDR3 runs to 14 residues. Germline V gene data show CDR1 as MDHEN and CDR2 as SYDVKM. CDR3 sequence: CASIGGGSNQPQHF. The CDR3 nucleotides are TGTGCCAGCATAGGCGGGGGGAGCAATCAGCCCCAGCATTTT.

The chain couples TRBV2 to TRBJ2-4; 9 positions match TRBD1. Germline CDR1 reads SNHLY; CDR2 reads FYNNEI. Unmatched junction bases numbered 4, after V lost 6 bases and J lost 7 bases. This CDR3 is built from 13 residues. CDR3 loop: CASRGDRVNIQYF. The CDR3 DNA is TGTGCCAGCAGGGGGGACAGGGTCAACATTCAGTACTTC.

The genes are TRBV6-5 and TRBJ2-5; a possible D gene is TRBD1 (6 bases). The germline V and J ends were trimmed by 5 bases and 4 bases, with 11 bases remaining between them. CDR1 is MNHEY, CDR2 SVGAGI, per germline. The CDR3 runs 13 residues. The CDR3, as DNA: TGTGCCAGCAGTCACCCAGGGGTAGAGACCCAGTACTTC. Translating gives CASSHPGVETQYF.

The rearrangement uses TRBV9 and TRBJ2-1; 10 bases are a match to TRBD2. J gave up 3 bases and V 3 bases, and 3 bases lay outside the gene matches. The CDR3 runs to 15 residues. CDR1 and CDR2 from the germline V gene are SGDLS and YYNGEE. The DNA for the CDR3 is TGTGCCAGCAGCGAGGGACTAGCGAGCTACAATGAGCAGTTCTTC. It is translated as CASSEGLASYNEQFF. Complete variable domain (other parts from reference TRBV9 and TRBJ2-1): DSGVTQTPKHLITATGQRVTLRCSPRSGDLSVYWYQQSLDQGLQFLIQYYNGEERAKGNILERFSAQQFPDLHSELNLSSLELGDSALYFCASSEGLASYNEQFFGPGTRLTVL.

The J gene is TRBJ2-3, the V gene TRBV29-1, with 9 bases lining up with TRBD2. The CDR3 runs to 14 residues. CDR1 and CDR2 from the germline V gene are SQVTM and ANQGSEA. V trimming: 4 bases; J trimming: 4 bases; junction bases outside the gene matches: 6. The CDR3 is CSVVGRGGPDTQYF. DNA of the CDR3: TGCAGCGTTGTAGGGCGGGGGGGCCCAGATACGCAGTATTTT.

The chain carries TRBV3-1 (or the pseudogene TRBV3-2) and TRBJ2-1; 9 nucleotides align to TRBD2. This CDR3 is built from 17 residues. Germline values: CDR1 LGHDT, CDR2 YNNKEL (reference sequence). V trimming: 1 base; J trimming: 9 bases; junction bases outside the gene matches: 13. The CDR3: CASSQGGAGGLVGEQFF. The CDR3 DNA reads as TGTGCCAGCAGCCAAGGGGGTGCGGGGGGGCTCGTCGGTGAGCAGTTCTTC.

The CDR3 bases are TGCAGCGTTGGGCAAGCGGGAGGGGGTGGTGAGCAGTTCTTC. This sequence encodes CSVGQAGGGGEQFF. The chain uses TRBV29-1 and TRBJ2-1; TRBD2 agrees at 10 bases. CDR1 and CDR2 from the germline V gene are SQVTM and ANQGSEA. This CDR3 is 14 amino acids long. V was pared by 4 bases and J by 9 bases, with 9 bases of the junction left unmatched.

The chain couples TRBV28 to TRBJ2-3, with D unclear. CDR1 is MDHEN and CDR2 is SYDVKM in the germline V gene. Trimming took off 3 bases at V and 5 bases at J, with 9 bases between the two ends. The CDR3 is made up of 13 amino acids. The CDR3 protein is CASSLTARDTQYF. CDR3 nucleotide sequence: TGTGCCAGCAGTTTGACCGCGAGAGATACGCAGTATTTT.

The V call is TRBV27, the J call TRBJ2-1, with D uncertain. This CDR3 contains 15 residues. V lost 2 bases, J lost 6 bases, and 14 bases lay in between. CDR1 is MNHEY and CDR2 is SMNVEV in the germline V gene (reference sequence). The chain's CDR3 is CASSLRSASLNEQFF. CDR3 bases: TGTGCCAGCAGTTTACGATCAGCGTCTCTCAATGAGCAGTTCTTC.

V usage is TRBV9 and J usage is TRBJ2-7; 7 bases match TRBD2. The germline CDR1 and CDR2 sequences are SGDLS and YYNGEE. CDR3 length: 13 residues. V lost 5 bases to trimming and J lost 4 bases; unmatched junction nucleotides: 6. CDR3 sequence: CASSRLADYEQYF. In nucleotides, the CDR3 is TGTGCCAGCAGTAGACTAGCAGATTACGAGCAGTACTTC.

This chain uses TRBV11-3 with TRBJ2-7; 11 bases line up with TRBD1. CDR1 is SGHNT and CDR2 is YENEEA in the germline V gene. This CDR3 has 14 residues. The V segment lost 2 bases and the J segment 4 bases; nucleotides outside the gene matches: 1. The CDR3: CASSLRDRGYEQYF. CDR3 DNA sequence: TGTGCCAGCAGCTTAAGGGACAGGGGGTACGAGCAGTACTTC.

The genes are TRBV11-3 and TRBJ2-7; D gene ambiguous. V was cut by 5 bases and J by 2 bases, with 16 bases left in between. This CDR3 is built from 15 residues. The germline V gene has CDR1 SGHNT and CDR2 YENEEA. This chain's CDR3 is CASSPFENSPYEQYF. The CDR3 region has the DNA TGTGCCAGCAGCCCCTTTGAAAACAGTCCCTACGAGCAGTACTTC.

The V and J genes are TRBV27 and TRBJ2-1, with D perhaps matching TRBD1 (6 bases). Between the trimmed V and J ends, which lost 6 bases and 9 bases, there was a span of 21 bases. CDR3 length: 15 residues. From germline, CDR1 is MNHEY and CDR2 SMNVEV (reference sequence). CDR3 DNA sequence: TGTGCCAGCAGGCAAGGAGGTGGGGTAGGGGGTGAGCAGTTCTTC. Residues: CASRQGGGVGGEQFF.

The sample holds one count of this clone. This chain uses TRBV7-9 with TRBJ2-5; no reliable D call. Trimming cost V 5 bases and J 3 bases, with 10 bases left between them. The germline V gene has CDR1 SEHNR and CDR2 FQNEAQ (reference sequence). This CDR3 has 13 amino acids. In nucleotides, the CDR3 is TGTGCCAGCAGCCCTTACCCCGAAGAGACCCAGTACTTC. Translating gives CASSPYPEETQYF.

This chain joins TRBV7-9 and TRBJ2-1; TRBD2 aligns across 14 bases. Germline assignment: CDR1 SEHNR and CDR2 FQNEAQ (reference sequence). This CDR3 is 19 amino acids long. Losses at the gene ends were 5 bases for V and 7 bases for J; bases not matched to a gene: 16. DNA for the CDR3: TGTGCCAGCAGCCCTAGACTAGCGGGAGGGCCTTGGGCTACGAATGAGCAGTTCTTC. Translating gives CASSPRLAGGPWATNEQFF.

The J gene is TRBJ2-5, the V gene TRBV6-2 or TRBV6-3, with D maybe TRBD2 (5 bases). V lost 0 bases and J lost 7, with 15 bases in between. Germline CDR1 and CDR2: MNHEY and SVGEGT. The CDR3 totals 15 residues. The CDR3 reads CASSYSIALAVTQYF. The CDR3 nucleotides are TGTGCCAGCAGTTACTCGATAGCCCTAGCTGTGACCCAGTACTTC.

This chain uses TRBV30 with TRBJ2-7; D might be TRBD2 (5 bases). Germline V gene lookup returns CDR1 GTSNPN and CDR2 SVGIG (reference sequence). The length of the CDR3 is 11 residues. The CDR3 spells CARMGGREQYF. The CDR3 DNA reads TGTGCTCGGATGGGCGGGCGAGAGCAGTACTTC.

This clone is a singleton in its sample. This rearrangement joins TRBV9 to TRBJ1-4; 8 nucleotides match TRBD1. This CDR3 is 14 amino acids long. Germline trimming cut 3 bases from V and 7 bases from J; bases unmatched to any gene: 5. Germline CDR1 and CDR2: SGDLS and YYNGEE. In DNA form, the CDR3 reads TGTGCCAGCAGCGCAGGGGGCAGTGCTGAAAAACTGTTTTTT. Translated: CASSAGGSAEKLFF.

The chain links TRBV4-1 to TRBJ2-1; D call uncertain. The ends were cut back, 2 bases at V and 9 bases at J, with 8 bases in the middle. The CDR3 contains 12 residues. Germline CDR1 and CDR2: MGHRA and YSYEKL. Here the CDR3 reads CASSQLGSEQFF. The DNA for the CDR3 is TGCGCCAGCAGCCAATTAGGAAGTGAGCAGTTCTTC.